This TCR beta chain was observed in a study of OX40 agonist ivuxolimab in advanced cancers. Looking at the study overall: Anti-PD-1, anti-PD-L1 or anti-CTLA-4 therapy given earlier was allowed, and over 35% had some.

With 3 bases clipped from V and 0 bases from J, the junction kept 2 bases outside the gene matches. Per germline, CDR1 MNHEY and CDR2 SMNVEV (reference sequence). The CDR3 consists of 15 residues. This clone was recorded only once. Some clones are missing from TCRdb's copy, which holds only in-frame ones; the method was immunoSEQ multiplex PCR. The sample has tens of thousands of clones, around 85% seen once. Material: CD4+ or CD8+ T cells sorted from blood, obtained in a trial of the OX40 agonist ivuxolimab. The clonotype comes from an adult with an advanced solid tumor such as melanoma, head and neck, liver or kidney cancer. The gene calls are TRBV27 and TRBJ1-3; the match to TRBD1 covers 7 bases. The CDR3 DNA reads as TGTGCCAGCAGTTTTAGACAGGGCTCTGGAAACACCATATATTTT. Translation gives CASSFRQGSGNTIYF.